This entry concerns a single T cell receptor (beta chain). The V gene lost 6 bases and the J gene lost 0 bases, with 9 bases spanning the gap. The CDR3 sequence is 14 residues long. Germline V gene data show CDR1 as MNHEY and CDR2 as SMNVEV (reference sequence). This entry comes from a study of blood T cell repertoires in COVID-19. On the study more broadly: Acute and convalescent COVID-19 samples came from the United States, Italy and Spain. Nucleic acid was either cDNA or gDNA, and it came from T cells, B-cell-depleted T cells, or PBMCs.

In the original processing: Amplification from reference gene primers served as the basis for estimated nucleated cell counts. TCRdb's table, derived via immunoSEQ multiplex PCR, lists solely in-frame clones and lacks some. V, J and clone size derive from that table, while D and trimming were established from the DNA sequence. Of fewer than 500,000 clones in the sample, more than 75% were seen once. The TCR was taken from a human donor with acute or convalescent COVID-19. The donor label of this sample is uncertain. Sequencing used peripheral blood. The chain joins TRBV27 to TRBJ2-1; no firm D call. The CDR3 DNA reads TGTGCCAGCAGGACACAAAGCTCCTACAATGAGCAGTTCTTC. Translated, it gives CASRTQSSYNEQFF.